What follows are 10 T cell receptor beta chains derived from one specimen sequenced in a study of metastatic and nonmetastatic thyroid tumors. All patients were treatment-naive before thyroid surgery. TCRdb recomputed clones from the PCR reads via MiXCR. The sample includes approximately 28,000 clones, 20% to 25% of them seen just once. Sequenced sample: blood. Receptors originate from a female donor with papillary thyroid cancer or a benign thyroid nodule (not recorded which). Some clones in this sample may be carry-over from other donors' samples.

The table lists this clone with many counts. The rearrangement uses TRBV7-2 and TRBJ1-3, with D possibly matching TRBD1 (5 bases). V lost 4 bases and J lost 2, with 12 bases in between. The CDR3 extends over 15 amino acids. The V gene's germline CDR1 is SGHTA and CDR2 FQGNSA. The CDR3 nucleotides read TGTGCCAGCAGCTCAGTCTCAGGGACTGGAAACACCATATATTTT. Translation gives CASSSVSGTGNTIYF.

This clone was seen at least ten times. DNA of the CDR3: TGCAGCGTCGCTCTGGGAGGCGCGACCTACAATGAGCAGTTCTTC. As protein: CSVALGGATYNEQFF. The gene calls are TRBV29-1 and TRBJ2-1, with D perhaps matching TRBD2 (6 bases). The germline V gene has CDR1 SQVTM and CDR2 ANQGSEA. With 6 bases removed from V and 2 bases from J, the gap between germline ends came to 17 bases. CDR3 length: 15 residues.

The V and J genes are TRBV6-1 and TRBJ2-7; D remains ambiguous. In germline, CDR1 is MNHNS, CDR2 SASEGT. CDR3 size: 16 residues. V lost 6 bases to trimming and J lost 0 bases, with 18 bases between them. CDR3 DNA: TGTGCCAGCAGCTCGCTAAAGCTGGGGAACTCCTACGAGCAGTACTTC. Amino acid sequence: CASSSLKLGNSYEQYF.

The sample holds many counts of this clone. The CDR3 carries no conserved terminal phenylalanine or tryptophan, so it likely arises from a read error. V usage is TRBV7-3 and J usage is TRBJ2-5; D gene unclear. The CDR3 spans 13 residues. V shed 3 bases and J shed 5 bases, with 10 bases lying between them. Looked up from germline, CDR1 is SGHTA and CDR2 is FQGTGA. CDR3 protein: CASSFTLSETQYL. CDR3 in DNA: TGTGCCAGCAGCTTCACATTATCGGAGACCCAGTACCTC.

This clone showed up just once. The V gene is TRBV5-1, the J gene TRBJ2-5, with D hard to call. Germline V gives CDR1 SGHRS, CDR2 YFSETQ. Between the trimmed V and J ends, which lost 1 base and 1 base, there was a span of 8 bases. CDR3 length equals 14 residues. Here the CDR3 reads CASSLRVGQETQYF. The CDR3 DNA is TGCGCCAGCAGCTTGAGGGTTGGCCAAGAGACCCAGTACTTC. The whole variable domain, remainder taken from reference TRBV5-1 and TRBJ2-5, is KAGVTQTPRYLIKTRGQQVTLSCSPISGHRSVSWYQQTPGQGLQFLFEYFSETQRNKGNFPGRFSGRQFSNSRSEMNVSTLELGDSALYLCASSLRVGQETQYFGPGTRLLVL.

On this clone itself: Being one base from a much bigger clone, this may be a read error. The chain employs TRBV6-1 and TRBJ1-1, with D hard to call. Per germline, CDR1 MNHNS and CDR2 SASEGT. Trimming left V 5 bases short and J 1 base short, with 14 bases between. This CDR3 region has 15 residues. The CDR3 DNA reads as TGTGCCAGCAGTTCGACGGACTGGAGGAACACTGAAGCTTTCTTT. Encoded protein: CASSSTDWRNTEAFF.

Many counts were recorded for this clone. CDR3 sequence reads: CASSLGTGDIWETQYF. CDR3 nucleotide sequence: TGCGCCAGCAGCCTCGGGACAGGGGATATTTGGGAGACCCAGTACTTC. This sequence joins TRBV5-1 and TRBJ2-5; 10 bases line up with TRBD1. The CDR3 sequence is 16 residues long. Germline V gene data show CDR1 as SGHRS and CDR2 as YFSETQ. V trimming: 4 bases; J trimming: 5 bases; junction bases outside the gene matches: 11.

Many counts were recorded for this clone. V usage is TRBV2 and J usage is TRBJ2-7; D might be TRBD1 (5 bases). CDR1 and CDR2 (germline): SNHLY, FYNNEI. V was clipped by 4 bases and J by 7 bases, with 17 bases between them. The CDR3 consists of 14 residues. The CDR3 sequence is CASSASHSSGEQYF. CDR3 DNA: TGTGCCAGCAGTGCTAGTCACTCCTCAGGGGAGCAGTACTTC.

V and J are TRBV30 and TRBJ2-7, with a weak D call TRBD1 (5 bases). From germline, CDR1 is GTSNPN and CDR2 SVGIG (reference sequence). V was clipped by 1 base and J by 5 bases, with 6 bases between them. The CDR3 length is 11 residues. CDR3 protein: CAWSEGNEQYF. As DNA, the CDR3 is TGTGCCTGGAGTGAGGGGAACGAGCAGTACTTC.

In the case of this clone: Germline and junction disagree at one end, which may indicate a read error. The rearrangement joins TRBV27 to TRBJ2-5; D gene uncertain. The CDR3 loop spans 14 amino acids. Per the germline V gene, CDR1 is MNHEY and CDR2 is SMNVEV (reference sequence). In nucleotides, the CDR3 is TGTGCCAGCAGTCCGCGTACGATCCAAGAGTCCCAGTACTTC. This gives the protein CASSPRTIQESQYF.